This T cell receptor (beta chain) was observed in a study of blood T cell repertoires in COVID-19 (dated by TCRdb to the early 2020s). At the level of the whole study: The collaborator samples originated in the United States, Italy and Spain and spanned the acute and convalescent phases of COVID-19. The prospective study material was composed of cDNA or gDNA derived from T cells, B-cell-depleted T cells, or PBMCs. The dataset comprised deeply sampled blood TCRbeta repertoires from subjects exposed to, actively infected with, or recovered from COVID-19. A freely available public database, intended as a resource for researchers studying the immune response to SARS-CoV-2, is where the repertoires were released. Samples were obtained from the ongoing ImmuneRACE study (first 160 participants) and from 1,254 subjects provided by 6 global collaborators. A de-identified subject ID, COVID-19 status, age in years and sex were almost always included in the sample metadata. HLA class I and class II types, where available, came from metadata supplied by the sample provider rather than from assay-based typing. Results the study describes overall, beyond this receptor: How much clinical and demographic metadata was included differed by source and by participant, and the metadata was provided uncurated.

TCRbeta CDR3 regions were amplified from genomic DNA using the immunoSEQ Assay, a bias-controlled multiplex PCR. Concerning the study's data processing: The number of nucleated cells in each sample was estimated by amplification of reference gene primers within the assay. To quantify the absolute abundance of each unique TCRbeta CDR3 rearrangement, sequence reads were collapsed and filtered. Productive Simpson clonality was computed per sample as the square root of Simpson's diversity index over productive rearrangements. Drawn from immuneACCESS, this table holds only the in-frame rearrangements with V and J called that TCRdb kept. Clones are partly lost; checked studies trace under half to an unresolved V gene and leave the rest unexplained. The DNA gave D and trimming, while V, J and clone size come from that table. Across this sample there are 6,400 or so clones, with nearly 90% seen only once. The ten biggest clones cover more than 9% of the sample.

Collaborating institutions collected whole blood in K2EDTA tubes following their own protocols. For TCRbeta analysis, collaborator samples were shipped as frozen whole blood, as isolated PBMCs, or as DNA extracted from either sample type. From a lookup of the germline V gene, CDR1 and CDR2 are MNHEY and SVGAGI. Between the V and J ends, shortened by 2 bases and 1 base respectively, the junction contains 9 bases. Its CDR3 holds 14 amino acids, cysteine through phenylalanine. CDR3 DNA only is kept here, 42 bases in frame from base 1. In regard to this clone: The clone's antigen remains unknown. No much larger clone exists at a distance of one base, and base qualities are not known.

Sample: peripheral blood. The rearranged chain carries TRBV6-5 and TRBJ2-7; there is no confident call for the D gene. This clonotype originated in a man in his 70s with active COVID-19. The CDR3 has the sequence CASSYGLYSYEQYF. The nucleotide sequence is TGTGCCAGCAGTTACGGGCTGTATTCCTACGAGCAGTACTTC.